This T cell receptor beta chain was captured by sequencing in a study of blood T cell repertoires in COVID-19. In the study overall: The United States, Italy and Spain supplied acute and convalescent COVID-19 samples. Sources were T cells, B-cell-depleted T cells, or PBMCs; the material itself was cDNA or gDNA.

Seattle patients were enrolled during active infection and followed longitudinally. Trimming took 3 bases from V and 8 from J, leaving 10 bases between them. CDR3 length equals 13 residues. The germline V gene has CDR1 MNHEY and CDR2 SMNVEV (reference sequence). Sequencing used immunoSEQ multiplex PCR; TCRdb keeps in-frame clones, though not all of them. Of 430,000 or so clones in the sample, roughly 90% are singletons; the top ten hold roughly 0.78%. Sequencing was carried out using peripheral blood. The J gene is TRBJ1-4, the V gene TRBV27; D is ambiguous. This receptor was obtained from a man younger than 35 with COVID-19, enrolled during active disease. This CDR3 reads CASSFRYREKLFF. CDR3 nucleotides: TGTGCCAGCAGTTTCCGATACCGGGAAAAACTGTTTTTT.